This is a list of T cell receptor beta chains from one sample in a study of long-term antiretroviral therapy in people with HIV. Some clones are missing from TCRdb's copy, which holds only in-frame ones; the method was immunoSEQ multiplex PCR. The table shows 21,000 or so clones, with around 89% occurring only once. The source material was unsorted PBMCs, sampled 2.3 years after starting antiretroviral therapy. Source of these receptors: a man in his fifties or sixties with HIV. CDR3s leave out the opening cysteine and the closing phenylalanine or tryptophan.

j_call,v_call,cdr3_aa
TRBJ2-1,TRBV7-9,ASSFSFPSYNEQF
TRBJ1-1,TRBV6-1,ASSETGDTEAF
TRBJ2-7,TRBV28,ASSFSLAGLSYEQY
TRBJ1-5,TRBV19,ASSILDKGRSQPQH
TRBJ2-1,TRBV9,ASSPRRGTSGRNEQF
TRBJ2-3,TRBV5-1,ASSLGPSNPTDTQY
TRBJ2-7,TRBV9,ASSVGDTYFYEQY
TRBJ2-2,TRBV6-5,ASSFMGGFYTGELF
TRBJ2-2,TRBV5-1,ASSRTHTGELF
TRBJ2-3,TRBV6-1,ASSEVRSKDTQY
TRBJ1-2,TRBV6-4,ASSDSGKGYT
TRBJ2-1,TRBV6-6,ASSRDHSYNEQF
TRBJ2-7,TRBV28,ASSLIRGTGDGEQY
TRBJ1-5,TRBV27,ASSTGTRRGQPQH
TRBJ2-7,TRBV6-1,ATSYSTGLMEQY
TRBJ1-5,TRBV18,ASSYRVANSDQPQH
TRBJ2-5,TRBV5-4,ASSRQQSPRGTQY
TRBJ2-1,TRBV5-8,ASSLAGTGSYNEQF
TRBJ2-1,TRBV7-3,ASSSDGSSYNEQF
TRBJ1-5,TRBV28,ASKNSNQPQH
TRBJ1-3,TRBV9,ASSVAGLTGVSGNTIY
TRBJ2-1,TRBV7-3,ASSLPLGGRVNEQF
TRBJ2-1,TRBV27,ASTAVDNEQF
TRBJ1-3,TRBV27,ASSPNRGAGNTIY